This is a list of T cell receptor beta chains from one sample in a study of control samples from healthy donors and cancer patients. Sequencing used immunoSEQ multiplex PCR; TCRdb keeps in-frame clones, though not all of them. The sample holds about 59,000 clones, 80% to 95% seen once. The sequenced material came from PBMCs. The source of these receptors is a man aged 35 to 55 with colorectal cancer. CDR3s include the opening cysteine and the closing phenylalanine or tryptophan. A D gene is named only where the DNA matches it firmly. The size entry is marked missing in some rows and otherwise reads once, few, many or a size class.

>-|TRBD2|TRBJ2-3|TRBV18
TGTGCCAGCTCACCTGGAGCGGGGGGGCCCGATACGCAGTATTTT
CASSPGAGGPDTQYF
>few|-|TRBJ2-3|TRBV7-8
TGTGCCAGCAGCTTAAGGGGGGGCACAGATACGCAGTATTTT
CASSLRGGTDTQYF
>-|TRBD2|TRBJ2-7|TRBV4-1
TGCGCCAGCAGCCAACCTAGCGGGGGGGCCGGGTCCTACGAGCAGTACTTC
CASSQPSGGAGSYEQYF
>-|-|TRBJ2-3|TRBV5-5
TGTGCCAGCAGCTTGGACAGAAGCACAGATACGCAGTATTTT
CASSLDRSTDTQYF
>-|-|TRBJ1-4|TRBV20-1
TGCAGTGCTGGCGGGACCGAAAAACTGTTTTTT
CSAGGTEKLFF
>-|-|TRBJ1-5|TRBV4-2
TGTGCCAGCAGCCAAGTGAGACAGGCGAATAGCAATCAGCCCCAGCATTTT
CASSQVRQANSNQPQHF
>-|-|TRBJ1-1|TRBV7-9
TGTGCCAGCAGCTTAGACGAAAACACTGAAGCTTTCTTT
CASSLDENTEAFF
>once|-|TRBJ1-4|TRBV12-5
TGTGCTAGTGGTTTGGTACGCAGCACTAATGAAAAACTGTTTTTT
CASGLVRSTNEKLFF
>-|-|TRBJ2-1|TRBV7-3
TGTGCCAGCAGCCTCCACAATGAGCAGTTCTTC
CASSLHNEQFF
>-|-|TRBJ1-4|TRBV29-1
TGCAGCGTTGACCGAGGGACTAATGAAAAACTGTTTTTT
CSVDRGTNEKLFF
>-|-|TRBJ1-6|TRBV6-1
TGTGCCAGCAGTGGTCGGACTAGGGGGGCGGTGGGTTCACCCCTCCACTTT
CASSGRTRGAVGSPLHF
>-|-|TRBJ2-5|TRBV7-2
TGTGCCAGCAGCTCAACGGGAGTCCAAGAGACCCAGTACTTC
CASSSTGVQETQYF
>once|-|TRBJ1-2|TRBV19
TGTGCCAGTAGTGGGACCGACCGTAGGAATGGCTACACCTTC
CASSGTDRRNGYTF
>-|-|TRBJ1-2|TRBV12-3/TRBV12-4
TGTGCCAGCAGCACAAAAGGGGGCTACACCTTC
CASSTKGGYTF
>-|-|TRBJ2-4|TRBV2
TGTGCCAGCAGTGCGGAAGCCAAAAACATTCAGTACTTC
CASSAEAKNIQYF